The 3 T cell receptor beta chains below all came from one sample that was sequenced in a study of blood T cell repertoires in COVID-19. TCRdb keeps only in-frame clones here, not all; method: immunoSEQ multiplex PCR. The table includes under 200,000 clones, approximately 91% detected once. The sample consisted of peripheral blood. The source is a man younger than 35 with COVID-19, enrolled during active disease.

The CDR3 here is CASSHAARYNEQFF. DNA for the CDR3: TGCGCCAGCAGCCATGCGGCGAGGTACAATGAGCAGTTCTTC. The J gene is TRBJ2-1, the V gene TRBV4-1; D uncertain. V lost 3 bases, J lost 4 bases, and 10 bases lay in between. The germline gives CDR1 MGHRA, CDR2 YSYEKL. There are 14 residues in the CDR3.

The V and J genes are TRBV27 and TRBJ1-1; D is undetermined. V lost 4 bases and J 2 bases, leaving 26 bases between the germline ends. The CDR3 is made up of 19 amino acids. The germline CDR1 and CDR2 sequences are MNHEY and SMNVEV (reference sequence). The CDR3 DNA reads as TGTGCCAGCAGTTGGTCGTATGGATCCTACGTCGACACAAACACTGAAGCTTTCTTT. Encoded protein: CASSWSYGSYVDTNTEAFF.

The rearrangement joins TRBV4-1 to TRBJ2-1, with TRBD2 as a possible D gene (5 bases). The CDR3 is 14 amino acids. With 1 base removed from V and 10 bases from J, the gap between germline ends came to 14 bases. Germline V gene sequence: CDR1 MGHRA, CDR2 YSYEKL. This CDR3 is CASSQADSMTEQFF. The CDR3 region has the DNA TGCGCCAGCAGCCAAGCGGACTCGATGACAGAGCAGTTCTTC.